A single sample gave rise to the 6 T cell receptor beta chains below, sequenced in a study of blood T cells in healthy people across ages. A sample-barcoded 5' primer and a J-beta primer mix were used in a second PCR of roughly 6 to 11 cycles. From the 5' RACE reads, TCRdb called clonotypes with MiXCR, one entry per CDR3 protein. The table lists approximately 940,000 distinct CDR3 sequences, around 48% of them singletons. The sample comprised blood. The receptor set was obtained from a young man in good health.

The V call is TRBV6-2 or TRBV6-3, the J call TRBJ1-1; tentatively, D is TRBD1 (5 bases). Germline assignment: CDR1 MNHEY and CDR2 SVGEGT. The CDR3 is 13 residues long. The ends were cut back, 2 bases at V and 6 bases at J, with 10 bases in the middle. CDR3 nucleotides: TGTGCCAGCAGTTACGGGGGGTATCCTGAAGCTTTCTTT. This encodes CASSYGGYPEAFF.

There are a few counts of this clonotype. The chain combines TRBV27 with TRBJ2-1; D tentatively fits TRBD1 or TRBD2 (6 bases each). Germline V gene sequence: CDR1 MNHEY, CDR2 SMNVEV (reference sequence). This CDR3 has 12 residues. Trimming removed 5 bases at V and 9 bases at J, with 11 bases between. The CDR3 DNA reads TGTGCCAGCAGTCCTTGGGGGGCTGAGCAGTTCTTC. The encoded protein is CASSPWGAEQFF.

The genes are TRBV10-3 and TRBJ2-3; 10 bases are shared with TRBD2. The V gene's germline CDR1 is ENHRY and CDR2 SYGVKD. This CDR3 is 15 amino acids long. J was trimmed by 1 base and V by 7 bases; bases with no gene match: 5. The CDR3 protein is CAINPLAGGTDTQYF. The CDR3 region has the DNA TGTGCCATCAACCCTCTAGCGGGGGGCACAGATACGCAGTATTTT.

The chain is built from TRBV12-3 or TRBV12-4 and TRBJ2-1, with 9 bases matching TRBD1. The CDR3 extends over 15 amino acids. The trim removed 5 bases at V and 5 bases at J, leaving 7 bases unmatched. Written as DNA, the CDR3 is TGTGCCAGCAGTGACCTCGGGACAGGGCACAATGAGCAGTTCTTC. As protein: CASSDLGTGHNEQFF.

In this sample, this clonotype turned up a few times. The chain is built from TRBV24-1 and TRBJ2-4; TRBD1 is a possible D gene (5 bases). The DNA end is more similar to TRBJ2-5, so the J call may be wrong. CDR1 is KGHDR, CDR2 SFDVKD, per germline. CDR3 length: 15 residues. The CDR3 reads CATSDPDSEKETQYF. The CDR3 DNA reads as TGTGCCACCAGTGACCCCGACAGCGAAAAGGAGACCCAGTACTTC.

The chain recombines TRBV29-1 with TRBJ2-7; D ambiguous. CDR1 is SQVTM, CDR2 ANQGSEA, per germline. The CDR3 has 13 residues. With 4 bases removed from V and 1 base from J, the gap between germline ends came to 11 bases. Here the CDR3 DNA reads TGCAGCGTTGCAATCGGCCTATCCTACGAGCAGTACTTC. Translating it yields CSVAIGLSYEQYF.